This note documents a single TCR beta chain sequence. The target of this receptor is not known. No clone much larger than this one lies a single base away; base qualities are absent. The CDR3 sequence holds 12 residues, the cysteine and phenylalanine included. Only the CDR3 DNA is retained, 36 bases long and in frame from the first base. In the germline V gene (reference sequence), CDR1 corresponds to MNHEY and CDR2 to SMNVEV. The junction shows trimming of 7 bases on V and 8 bases on J, plus 14 bases between the germline ends. The entry originates in a study of shared clonotypes between healthy human individuals (dated by TCRdb to the early 2020s). With regard to the full study: A few men and two women, aged 18 to 49 years, made up the cohort. For each donor, three plates each were used for CD4 naive and CD4 memory, two plates were used for CD8 naive, and one plate was used for CD8 memory. To estimate repertoire size and how much clonotypes are shared between individuals, the study performed deep sequencing of blood TCR repertoires from a few healthy adults. Different laboratories and diverse techniques were used to prepare libraries and sequence TCR repertoires, to increase sequencing depth and limit assay-specific biases. Per donor, leukapheresis produced somewhere between about 0.94 and 9 billion PBMCs.

Summary of the overall study and its limitations: The genetic and exposure-history diversity represented was limited by the small number of donors. Naive subsets generally had larger estimated clonotype richness than memory subsets. Clonotypes shared by all four sorted-subset donors showed higher generation probabilities than non-shared clonotypes. Sampling was restricted to blood, and TCR repertoires in tissues likely differ from the TCR repertoires found in blood. Sharing across a handful of donors was observed for around 4.8% of naive CD4, 3% to 3.5% of naive CD8, over 2% of memory CD4, and roughly 0.43% of memory CD8 clonotypes. Rarefaction of sorted-subset datasets indicated incomplete sequencing despite the large sequencing depth. Based on pairwise subsampling, the degree of clonotype sharing among donors was expected to be affected by sequencing depth.

Using the deep immunoSEQ assay, TCR CDR3 regions were amplified from genomic DNA by multiplex PCR. Extracted genomic DNA from each cell subset was distributed evenly across all wells of several immunoSEQ 96-well plates, and each plate was treated as a replicate. Each replicate PCR for sorted subsets received approximately 220 ng genomic DNA, equal to about 30,000 T cell genomes. The purified libraries were quantified using a Qubit 3.0 fluorometer, sized with a Bioanalyzer 2100, and then quantified again using the KAPA Library Quantification kit. A separate single-read 150-cycle Illumina NextSeq 550 flow cell was used to sequence each immunoSEQ 96-well plate. As for the original processing: The immunoSEQ output contained only junctional sequences without quality scores, so filtering could not match that applied to full-length reads. To assign V/J genes and CDR3, sequences were annotated against IMGT germline references using PyIR, a Python wrapper for IgBLAST v1.9. Any read was removed if the V/J assignment was weak (E-value above 1e-6), the CDR3 was missing, or the read contained stop codons, out-of-frame junctions, or ambiguous translated residues. V3J clonotypes were defined by identical inferred V gene, J gene, and CDR3 amino acid sequence. Percentage overlap between repertoires was calculated by dividing the number of shared unique clonotypes by the size of the smaller repertoire. Three approaches were used to assess repertoire richness: RTK rarefaction, the Chao1 estimator, and Recon v2.1 estimates of unobserved clonotypes. Generation probabilities were computed with OLGA for all TCRbeta clonotypes obtained by the gDNA method from several donors. TCRdb holds this immuneACCESS table with in-frame rearrangements only. Some clones are missing; in checked studies, unresolved V genes explain under half, and the rest has no known cause. The DNA gave D and trimming, while V, J and clone size come from that table. The sample contains millions of clones, 90% to 95% of them found a single time. The top ten constitute 0.13% of the sample.

Donors were healthy HIV-negative adults with no recently reported acute infections or vaccinations. Only Caucasian adults living in Nashville, Tennessee, USA were represented among the donors. Magnetic negative selection was used to enrich CD4+ T cells, after which naive cells were positively selected on CD45RA and the negative fraction became the memory subset. Blood was obtained by leukapheresis, after which PBMCs were separated by Ficoll-Histopaque density gradient centrifugation and cryopreserved in liquid nitrogen vapor phase. Analytical flow cytometry was used to check the purity and quantity of each magnetically sorted T cell population. Genomic DNA was isolated from every sorted fraction and measured by UV absorbance on a Nanodrop 2000c.

The chain joins TRBV27 to TRBJ1-1, with no reliable assignment of the D segment. Sequenced sample: naive CD4+ T cells sorted from blood. Sample cell subset or site, as interpreted from the label and publication: CD45RA+ positively selected. This clonotype was obtained from a man aged 18 to 35 in good health. The nucleotides read TGTGCCAGCAAGCCGACGGGCCCCGAAGCTTTCTTT. Translated, it reads CASKPTGPEAFF.